The sequence of this T cell receptor beta chain was determined in a study of cytomegalovirus exposure and HLA in healthy donors. Germline CDR1 MDHEN, CDR2 SYDVKM. Trimming took off 7 bases at V and 1 base at J, with 19 bases between the two ends. CDR3 length equals 16 residues. This clone was recorded only once. Its target is not known. The study, taken as a whole, reports: Reports described diagnosis of cytomegalovirus status by the classifier as highly specific and sensitive.

PCR amplification relied on 60 Vbeta primers (plus 13 Jbeta primers). TCRdb keeps only in-frame clones here, not all; method: immunoSEQ multiplex PCR. The sample has 100,000 to 150,000 clones, around three quarters seen once. The V and J genes are TRBV28 and TRBJ1-1; D is possibly TRBD1 (5 bases). Input material: PBMCs. The clonotype was recovered from a man aged 35 to 55 in good health and CMV-seronegative. Here the CDR3 reads CASTRAGQRGNTEAFF. In DNA, the CDR3 is TGTGCCAGCACGAGGGCGGGGCAAAGGGGGAACACTGAAGCTTTCTTT.